This T cell receptor (beta chain) is from a study of Tregs in tolerant kidney transplant recipients. On this clone: Its antigen remains unidentified.

The CDR3 is 13 amino acids. Germline CDR1 reads MNHEY; CDR2 reads SMNVEV (reference sequence). Trimming removed 6 bases from V and 1 base from J, with 9 bases in between. The repertoire was sequenced with immunoSEQ multiplex PCR; TCRdb's copy has only in-frame clones and lacks some. Among more than 60,000 clones, 95% to 98% were seen once, and the ten largest hold approximately 0.52%. Findings of the study overall: Changing PCR primers prevented nucleotide comparison between some patients' samples.

This receptor was identified in a human donor who received a combined kidney and bone marrow transplant. The chain combines TRBV27 with TRBJ1-1; D is possibly TRBD1 (5 bases). The sample here was CD4+ T cells from blood, taken before the transplant. The CDR3, as DNA: TGTGCCAGCAGCTTGACAGCGAACACTGAAGCTTTCTTT. Its translation: CASSLTANTEAFF.